These 13 T cell receptor beta chains were all obtained from the same sample, sequenced in a study of blood T cells in healthy people across ages. The authors ran a second PCR of roughly 6 to 11 cycles using a sample-barcoded 5' primer and a J-beta primer mix. TCRdb processed the 5' RACE reads anew with MiXCR; each CDR3 protein has one entry. The repertoire includes more than 500,000 distinct CDR3 sequences, around 27% of them detected once, and about 3.9% sits in the top ten. A further study also used this sample, focusing on T cells of mothers and their children.

Sequencing used blood. These receptors originate from a boy aged 2-15 years in good health.

This chain uses TRBV6-6 with TRBJ2-3; D gene ambiguous. CDR1 and CDR2 (germline): MNHNY, SVGAGI (reference sequence). The CDR3 runs to 12 residues. V was pared by 6 bases and J by 6 bases, with 10 bases between. The CDR3 DNA reads as TGTGCCAGCAGGCCTAGGGCGGATACGCAGTATTTT. It specifies CASRPRADTQYF.

In DNA form, the CDR3 reads TGTGCCAGCAGTCTCCAGGCTAGCCGACACGTGTACTTC. Protein sequence: CASSLQASRHVYF. The chain carries TRBV27 and TRBJ2-5; D might be TRBD2 (5 bases). CDR3 length: 13 amino acids. Germline V gene sequence: CDR1 MNHEY, CDR2 SMNVEV (reference sequence). The V gene lost 5 bases and the J gene lost 13 bases, with 20 bases spanning the gap.

This chain joins TRBV7-9 and TRBJ2-1, with D perhaps assigned TRBD1 or TRBD2 (7 bases each). The CDR3 is 16 amino acids. The germline gives CDR1 SEHNR, CDR2 FQNEAQ (reference sequence). V shed 10 bases and J shed 0 bases, with 19 bases lying between them. CDR3 in amino acids: CAITPGGGPSYNEQFF. CDR3 in DNA: TGTGCCATCACTCCAGGGGGGGGCCCCTCCTACAATGAGCAGTTCTTC.

The V call is TRBV28, the J call TRBJ2-2, with D unclear. Germline CDR1 and CDR2: MDHEN and SYDVKM. Between the trimmed V and J ends, which lost 7 bases and 1 base, there was a span of 7 bases. The CDR3 length is 13 residues. The CDR3 DNA reads as TGTGCCAGCATACACCAGAACACCGGGGAGCTGTTTTTT. Protein sequence: CASIHQNTGELFF.

The chain uses TRBV28 and TRBJ2-7; TRBD1 matches at 8 bases. Trimming cost V 3 bases and J 4 bases; bases outside gene matches: 11. Germline V gene sequence: CDR1 MDHEN, CDR2 SYDVKM. The CDR3 runs 16 residues. DNA of the CDR3: TGTGCCAGCAGTTTCCTTCTAGTGCAGGGGGCTTACGAGCAGTACTTC. Amino acid sequence: CASSFLLVQGAYEQYF.

The rearrangement links TRBV3-1 to TRBJ1-2; D call uncertain. The CDR3 consists of 14 residues. V was clipped by 5 bases and J by 0 bases, with 10 bases between them. Germline CDR1 is LGHDT and CDR2 is YNNKEL (reference sequence). The CDR3 DNA reads TGTGCCAGCAGCGGCCAGAGGGCTAACTATGGCTACACCTTC. Its protein is CASSGQRANYGYTF.

The sample holds a few counts of this clonotype. The chain recombines TRBV20-1 with TRBJ2-5, with D perhaps being TRBD1 or TRBD2 (6 bases each). Deletions cut 5 bases from V and 9 bases from J, with 19 bases between. The CDR3 is 13 amino acids. Germline V lookup: CDR1 DFQATT, CDR2 SNEGSKA (reference sequence). The CDR3, as DNA: TGCAGTGCTGACGGGACTCCCGAGGGGGCCCAGTACTTC. Protein: CSADGTPEGAQYF.

The rearrangement joins TRBV3-1 to TRBJ2-5, with D unresolved. Matching the DNA end better, TRBJ2-1 makes the J call doubtful. The CDR3 consists of 11 residues. Germline CDR1 is LGHDT and CDR2 is YNNKEL (reference sequence). The chain's CDR3 is CASSQVREQFF. CDR3 coding DNA: TGTGCCAGCAGCCAAGTTCGGGAGCAGTTCTTC.

This clonotype came up a few times. The gene calls are TRBV16 and TRBJ1-5, with a possible D match to TRBD1 (5 bases). The CDR3 sequence is 15 residues long. Trimming cost V 2 bases and J 2 bases, with 10 bases left between them. The germline gives CDR1 KGHSY, CDR2 FQNENV. CDR3 in DNA: TGTGCCAGCAGCCAAGTAAGAGGGGGCAATCAGCCCCAGCATTTT. As protein: CASSQVRGGNQPQHF.

The rearrangement uses TRBV5-1 and TRBJ2-5, with unresolved D. Trimming removed 0 bases at V and 6 bases at J, with 15 bases between. There are 15 residues in the CDR3. The germline CDR1 and CDR2 sequences are SGHRS and YFSETQ. The CDR3 here is CASSLATDAGQTQYF. Here the CDR3 DNA reads TGCGCCAGCAGCTTGGCCACGGACGCCGGACAGACCCAGTACTTC.

The V call is TRBV18, the J call TRBJ2-7; perhaps D is TRBD1 or TRBD2 (6 bases each). CDR1 is KGHSH, CDR2 LQKENI, per germline. The CDR3 has 17 residues. Between the trimmed V and J ends, which lost 2 bases and 0 bases, there was a span of 17 bases. This CDR3 is CASSPDRGDTHSYEQYF. For the CDR3, the DNA is TGTGCCAGCTCACCAGACCGCGGGGACACTCACTCCTACGAGCAGTACTTC.

This clonotype was seen more than once but under ten times. The V and J genes are TRBV12-3 or TRBV12-4 and TRBJ1-5; TRBD1 might be the D (5 bases). The CDR3 has 16 amino acids. V was pared by 3 bases and J by 2 bases, with 14 bases between. CDR3 bases: TGTGCCAGCAGTTTTGGCCAGGGAGGAGGCAATCAGCCCCAGCATTTT. This sequence encodes CASSFGQGGGNQPQHF.

This clonotype was seen a few times. The chain recombines TRBV29-1 with TRBJ2-5; 13 bases line up with TRBD2. The end of the DNA is better explained by TRBJ2-7, so the J call may be wrong. The CDR3 has 15 residues. Germline CDR1 and CDR2: SQVTM and ANQGSEA. Here the CDR3 reads CSVAWRLAGGNEQYF. CDR3 DNA sequence: TGCAGCGTTGCATGGCGACTAGCGGGAGGTAACGAGCAGTACTTC.